Presented here are 17 T cell receptor beta chains from one specimen sequenced in a study of blood T cell repertoires in COVID-19. Only in-frame clones appear in the TCRdb table, and some are missing; sequencing was by immunoSEQ multiplex PCR. The data show about 83,000 clones, with under 95% seen just once and more than 15% held by the top ten. Sequencing was carried out using peripheral blood. The receptors stem from a woman at least 80 years old with active or convalescent COVID-19.

The gene calls are TRBV19 and TRBJ2-1; 10 bases align to TRBD1. Germline CDR1 reads LNHDA; CDR2 reads SQIVND (reference sequence). The CDR3 consists of 15 residues. Trimming at V came to 1 base and at J to 12 bases, leaving 9 bases not matched to a gene. CDR3 bases: TGTGCCAGTAGTATAGGACGGGACAGGGGATTGAGGCAGTTCTTC. Residues: CASSIGRDRGLRQFF.

J is TRBJ1-4 and V is TRBV18, with D perhaps matching TRBD1 (5 bases). V dropped 6 bases and J dropped 8 bases, with 13 bases sitting between them. The V gene's germline CDR1 is KGHSH and CDR2 LQKENI. The CDR3 runs to 13 residues. The CDR3 nucleotides read TGTGCCAGCTCCAACCAGGGCGGCGAAAAACTGTTTTTT. Translated: CASSNQGGEKLFF.

This chain joins TRBV7-3 and TRBJ1-1; D unclear. Germline V CDR1 and CDR2: SGHTA, FQGTGA. This CDR3 is built from 14 residues. The V end lost 5 bases, the J end lost 1 base, and 11 bases lay between the germline ends. CDR3 amino acids: CASSREGRNTEAFF. The DNA of the CDR3 is TGTGCCAGCAGCCGGGAGGGTCGGAACACTGAAGCTTTCTTT. Full variable domain (remainder filled in from reference TRBV7-3 and TRBJ1-1): GAGVSQTPSNKVTEKGKYVELRCDPISGHTALYWYRQSLGQGPEFLIYFQGTGAADDSGLPNDRFFAVRPEGSVSTLKIQRTERGDSAVYLCASSREGRNTEAFFGQGTRLTVV.

This clone was observed a few times. This chain links TRBV5-1 with TRBJ2-7; 10 bases agree with TRBD2. After removal of 4 bases from V and 7 bases from J, the junction contained 14 bases not matched to a gene. This CDR3 comprises 16 residues. Germline V gene lookup returns CDR1 SGHRS and CDR2 YFSETQ. CDR3 residues: CASSRLAGAGGREQYF. The DNA for the CDR3 is TGCGCCAGCAGCCGCCTAGCGGGGGCCGGTGGACGTGAGCAGTACTTC.

The V call is TRBV12-3 or TRBV12-4, the J call TRBJ2-2; possible D gene TRBD1, 6 bases. The germline V and J ends were trimmed by 9 bases and 5 bases, with 13 bases remaining between them. The CDR3 runs to 13 residues. DNA of the CDR3: TGTGCCAGTAACGCACAGGGAACCGGGGAGCTGTTTTTT. Amino acid sequence: CASNAQGTGELFF.

In this sample, this clone turned up a few times. This chain links TRBV4-1 with TRBJ2-5; 9 positions match TRBD1. V was clipped by 3 bases and J by 4 bases; unmatched bases: 6. The CDR3 runs to 15 residues. Germline V gene lookup returns CDR1 MGHRA and CDR2 YSYEKL. CDR3 DNA sequence: TGCGCCAGCAGCCACCCCGACAGGGGGGGAGAGACCCAGTACTTC. Its protein is CASSHPDRGGETQYF.

V gene TRBV19 combines with J gene TRBJ2-5; possibly TRBD2 for D (7 bases). The CDR3 length is 17 residues. In germline, CDR1 is LNHDA, CDR2 SQIVND (reference sequence). The V gene lost 3 bases and the J gene lost 4 bases, with 21 bases spanning the gap. The CDR3 spells CASSIRPTSGGGETQYF. The DNA of the CDR3 is TGTGCCAGTAGTATCCGACCGACCTCGGGGGGCGGAGAGACCCAGTACTTC.

The chain employs TRBV30 and TRBJ1-5; D might be TRBD1 (5 bases). V was trimmed by 5 bases and J by 9 bases, leaving 11 bases between them. The germline V gene encodes CDR1 GTSNPN and CDR2 SVGIG (reference sequence). The CDR3 runs to 11 residues. The CDR3 DNA reads as TGTGCCTGGGGGCGGGGGGGGCCCCAGCATTTT. This codes for CAWGRGGPQHF.

The rearrangement links TRBV6-5 to TRBJ1-3, with D possibly TRBD1 on 6 matching bases. Germline loops: CDR1 MNHEY, CDR2 SVGAGI. Trimming removed 2 bases from V and 2 bases from J, with 10 bases in between. This CDR3 is built from 15 residues. CDR3: CASSYSTGPGNTIYF. In DNA, the CDR3 is TGTGCCAGCAGTTACAGCACAGGGCCTGGAAACACCATATATTTT.

This sequence joins TRBV7-9 and TRBJ1-1, with D possibly TRBD1 on 5 matching bases. Trimming shortened V by 5 bases and J by 2 bases, and 15 bases separated the two germline ends. This CDR3 comprises 15 residues. Germline CDR1 reads SEHNR; CDR2 reads FQNEAQ (reference sequence). CDR3 DNA: TGTGCCAGCAGCCTAGAGGGGTTAGCTAACACTGAAGCTTTCTTT. Its translation: CASSLEGLANTEAFF.

The V call is TRBV30, the J call TRBJ1-1, with D uncertain. In germline, CDR1 is GTSNPN, CDR2 SVGIG (reference sequence). The V gene lost 2 bases and the J gene lost 1 base, with 8 bases spanning the gap. This CDR3 region has 13 residues. In DNA form, the CDR3 reads TGTGCCTGGAGTCTAACAGAGAACACTGAAGCTTTCTTT. It translates to CAWSLTENTEAFF.

The rearrangement uses TRBV6-5 and TRBJ2-7; 9 nucleotides align to TRBD1. The CDR3 extends over 14 amino acids. V shed 7 bases and J 6 bases; nucleotides not matched to a gene: 10. Germline-derived CDR1 and CDR2 are MNHEY and SVGAGI. The DNA of the CDR3 is TGTGCCAGCAAACCACAGGGGGCAGCAGGCGAGCAGTACTTC. Its protein product is CASKPQGAAGEQYF.

This chain connects TRBV28 to TRBJ2-3; 8 nucleotides agree with TRBD1. V lost 3 bases and J lost 3; bases outside the gene matches: 5. Germline-derived CDR1 and CDR2 are MDHEN and SYDVKM. This CDR3 is 15 amino acids long. The CDR3 loop reads CASSFTGQGTDTQYF. In nucleotides, the CDR3 is TGTGCCAGCAGTTTCACTGGACAGGGAACAGATACGCAGTATTTT. The whole variable domain, filled in from reference TRBV28 and TRBJ2-3, reads DVKVTQSSRYLVKRTGEKVFLECVQDMDHENMFWYRQDPGLGLRLIYFSYDVKMKEKGDIPEGYSVSREKKERFSLILESASTNQTSMYLCASSFTGQGTDTQYFGPGTRLTVL.

V usage is TRBV5-1 and J usage is TRBJ1-1, with D maybe TRBD1 (6 bases). In germline, CDR1 is SGHRS, CDR2 YFSETQ. The CDR3 has 16 amino acids. Between the trimmed V and J ends, which lost 0 bases and 1 base, there was a span of 13 bases. The CDR3 reads CASSLGSGGWNTEAFF. CDR3 coding DNA: TGCGCCAGCAGCTTGGGGTCGGGGGGCTGGAACACTGAAGCTTTCTTT.

The chain recombines TRBV12-3 or TRBV12-4 with TRBJ2-7; D possibly corresponds to TRBD2 (6 bases). V was trimmed by 6 bases and J by 3 bases, leaving 12 bases between them. This CDR3 contains 13 residues. The CDR3 loop reads CASSWQGLYEQYF. The CDR3 coding sequence is TGTGCCAGCAGCTGGCAGGGACTCTACGAGCAGTACTTC.

The CDR3: CASNREGSNQPQHF. The CDR3, as DNA: TGTGCCAGCAACAGGGAGGGTAGCAATCAGCCCCAGCATTTT. The chain is built from TRBV27 and TRBJ1-5; a weak D match, TRBD1 (6 bases). The CDR3 extends over 14 amino acids. Trimming pared 7 bases from V and 0 bases from J, leaving 10 bases between. Germline V CDR1 and CDR2: MNHEY, SMNVEV (reference sequence).

There are a few counts of this clone. V gene TRBV11-2 combines with J gene TRBJ1-1, with D perhaps TRBD1 (5 bases). The CDR3 is 13 amino acids. V was shortened by 10 bases and J by 5 bases, with 17 bases between the two germline ends. Germline-derived CDR1 and CDR2 are SGHAT and FQNNGV. CDR3 bases: TGTGCCACCGCCCGGCAGGGAAGAACTGAAGCTTTCTTT. It specifies CATARQGRTEAFF.